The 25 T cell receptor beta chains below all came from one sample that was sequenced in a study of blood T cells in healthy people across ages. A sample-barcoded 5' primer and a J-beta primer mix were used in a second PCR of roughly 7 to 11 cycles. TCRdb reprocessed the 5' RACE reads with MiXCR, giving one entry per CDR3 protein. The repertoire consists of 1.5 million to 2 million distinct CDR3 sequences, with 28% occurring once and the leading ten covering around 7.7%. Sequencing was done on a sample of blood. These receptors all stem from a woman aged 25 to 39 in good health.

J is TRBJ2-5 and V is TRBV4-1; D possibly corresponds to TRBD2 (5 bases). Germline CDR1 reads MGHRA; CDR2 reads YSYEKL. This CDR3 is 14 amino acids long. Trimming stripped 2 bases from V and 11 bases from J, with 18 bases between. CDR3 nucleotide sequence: TGCGCCAGCAGCCAAACAACGAGCGGTCCTGAGCAGTACTTC. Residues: CASSQTTSGPEQYF.

This CDR3 is CASSPYSTNRDEQFF. The DNA of the CDR3 is TGTGCCAGCAGTCCATACAGTACTAACAGGGATGAGCAGTTCTTC. The J gene is TRBJ2-1, the V gene TRBV28; D might be TRBD1 (6 bases). V lost 5 bases and J lost 8, with 19 bases in between. The CDR3 consists of 15 residues. Germline V gives CDR1 MDHEN, CDR2 SYDVKM.

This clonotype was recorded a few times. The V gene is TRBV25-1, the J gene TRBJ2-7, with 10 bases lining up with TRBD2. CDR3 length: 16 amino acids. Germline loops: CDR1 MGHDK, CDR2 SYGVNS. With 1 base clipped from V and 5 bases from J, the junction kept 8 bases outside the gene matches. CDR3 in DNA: TGTGCCAGCAGTGAATCGTGGCTAGCGGGAGAACACGAGCAGTACTTC. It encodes CASSESWLAGEHEQYF.

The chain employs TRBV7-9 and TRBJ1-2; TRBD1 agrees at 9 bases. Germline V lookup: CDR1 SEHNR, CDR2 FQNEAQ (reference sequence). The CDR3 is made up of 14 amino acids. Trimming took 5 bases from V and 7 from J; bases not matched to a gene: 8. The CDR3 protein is CASSASQGASGYTF. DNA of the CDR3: TGTGCCAGCAGCGCCTCACAGGGGGCCTCTGGCTACACCTTC.

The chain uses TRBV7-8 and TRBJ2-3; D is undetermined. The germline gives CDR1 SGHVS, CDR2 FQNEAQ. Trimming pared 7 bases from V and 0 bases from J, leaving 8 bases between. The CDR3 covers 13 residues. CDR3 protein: CASTSFSTDTQYF. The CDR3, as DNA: TGTGCCAGCACCTCATTTAGCACAGATACGCAGTATTTT.

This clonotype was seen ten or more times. The CDR3 sequence: CASSVEGLTYEQYF. As DNA, the CDR3 is TGTGCCAGCAGCGTAGAGGGACTTACCTACGAGCAGTACTTC. The rearrangement joins TRBV9 to TRBJ2-7, with a tentative D call TRBD2 (6 bases). CDR1 SGDLS and CDR2 YYNGEE come from the germline V gene. CDR3 size: 14 residues. V lost 0 bases and J lost 2, with 9 bases in between.

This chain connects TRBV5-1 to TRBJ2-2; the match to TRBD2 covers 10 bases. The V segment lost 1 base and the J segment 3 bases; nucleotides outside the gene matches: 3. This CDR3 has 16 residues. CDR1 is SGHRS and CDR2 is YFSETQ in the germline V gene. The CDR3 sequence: CASSLLAGVDTGELFF. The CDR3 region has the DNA TGCGCCAGCAGCTTGCTAGCGGGAGTAGACACCGGGGAGCTGTTTTTT.

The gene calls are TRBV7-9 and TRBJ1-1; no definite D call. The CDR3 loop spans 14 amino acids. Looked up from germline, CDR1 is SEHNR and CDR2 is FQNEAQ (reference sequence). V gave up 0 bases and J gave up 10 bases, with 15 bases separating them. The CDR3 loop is CASSLAIGERGAFF. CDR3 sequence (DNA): TGTGCCAGCAGCTTAGCGATCGGGGAACGTGGAGCTTTCTTT.

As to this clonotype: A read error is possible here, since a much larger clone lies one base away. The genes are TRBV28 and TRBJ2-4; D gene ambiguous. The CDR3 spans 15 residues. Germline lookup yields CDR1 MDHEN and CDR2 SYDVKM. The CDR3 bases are TGTGCCAGCGATAGTGCCGCCGTAGCCAAAAACCTTCAGTACTTC. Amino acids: CASDSAAVAKNLQYF.

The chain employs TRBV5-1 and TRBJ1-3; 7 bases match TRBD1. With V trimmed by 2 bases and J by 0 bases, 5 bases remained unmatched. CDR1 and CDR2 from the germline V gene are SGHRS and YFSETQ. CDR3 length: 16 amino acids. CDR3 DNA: TGCGCCAGCAGCTTCGACAGGGCCACCTCTGGAAACACCATATATTTT. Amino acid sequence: CASSFDRATSGNTIYF.

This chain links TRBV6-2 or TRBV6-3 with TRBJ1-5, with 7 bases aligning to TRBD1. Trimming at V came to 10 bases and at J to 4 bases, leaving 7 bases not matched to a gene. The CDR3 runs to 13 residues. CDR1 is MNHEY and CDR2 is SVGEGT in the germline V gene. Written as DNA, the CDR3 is TGTGCCAACAACGACAGGGTGAATCAGCCCCAGCATTTT. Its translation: CANNDRVNQPQHF.

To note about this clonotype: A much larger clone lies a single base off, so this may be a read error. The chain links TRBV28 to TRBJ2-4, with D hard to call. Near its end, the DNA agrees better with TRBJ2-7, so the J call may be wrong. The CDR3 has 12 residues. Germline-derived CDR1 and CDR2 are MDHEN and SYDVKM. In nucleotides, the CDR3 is TGTGCCGGCAGCTCCGCTTACTACGAGCAGTACTTC. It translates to CAGSSAYYEQYF.

The CDR3 sequence is CASSPGTGMGTEAFF. The CDR3 nucleotides are TGTGCCAGCTCACCGGGGACAGGGATGGGCACTGAAGCTTTCTTT. This rearrangement joins TRBV18 to TRBJ1-1; TRBD1 matches at 9 bases. Unmatched junction bases numbered 6, after V lost 3 bases and J lost 4 bases. The CDR3 loop spans 15 amino acids. Germline V lookup: CDR1 KGHSH, CDR2 LQKENI.

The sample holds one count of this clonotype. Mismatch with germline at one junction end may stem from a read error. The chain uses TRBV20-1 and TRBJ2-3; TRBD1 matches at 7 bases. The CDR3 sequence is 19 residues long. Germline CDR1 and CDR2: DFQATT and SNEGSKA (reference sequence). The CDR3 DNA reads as TGCAGTGCTAGAGATACGGTATGGGACAGAGTAAGAGGCACAGGTACGCAGTATTTT. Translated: CSARDTVWDRVRGTGTQYF.

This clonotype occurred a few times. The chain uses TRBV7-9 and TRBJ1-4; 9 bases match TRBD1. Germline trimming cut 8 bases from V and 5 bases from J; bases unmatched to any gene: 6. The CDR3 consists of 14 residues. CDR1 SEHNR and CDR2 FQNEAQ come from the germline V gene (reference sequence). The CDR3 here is CASQIGQGNEKLFF. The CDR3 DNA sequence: TGTGCCAGCCAGATTGGACAGGGGAATGAAAAACTGTTTTTT.

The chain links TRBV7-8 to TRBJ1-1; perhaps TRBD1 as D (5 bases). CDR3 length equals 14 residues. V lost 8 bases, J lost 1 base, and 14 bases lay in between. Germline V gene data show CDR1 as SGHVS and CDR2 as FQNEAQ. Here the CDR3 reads CASLPGLRNTEAFF. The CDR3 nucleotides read TGTGCCAGCCTCCCGGGACTGAGGAACACTGAAGCTTTCTTT. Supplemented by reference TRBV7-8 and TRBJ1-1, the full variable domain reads GAGVSQSPRYKVAKRGQDVALRCDPISGHVSLFWYQQALGQGPEFLTYFQNEAQLDKSGLPSDRFFAERPEGSVSTLKIQRTQQEDSAVYLCASLPGLRNTEAFFGQGTRLTVV.

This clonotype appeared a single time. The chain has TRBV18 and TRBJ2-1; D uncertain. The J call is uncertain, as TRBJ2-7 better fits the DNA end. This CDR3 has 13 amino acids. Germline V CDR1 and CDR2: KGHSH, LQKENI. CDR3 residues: CASSPSGYNEQYF. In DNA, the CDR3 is TGTGCCAGCTCACCCAGTGGATACAATGAGCAGTACTTC.

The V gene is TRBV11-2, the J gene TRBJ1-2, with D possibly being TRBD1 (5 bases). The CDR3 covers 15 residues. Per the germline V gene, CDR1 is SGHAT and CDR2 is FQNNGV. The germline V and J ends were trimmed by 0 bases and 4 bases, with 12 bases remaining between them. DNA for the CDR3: TGTGCCAGCAGCTTAGAGTGGGGGAAGAGCTATGGCTACACCTTC. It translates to CASSLEWGKSYGYTF.

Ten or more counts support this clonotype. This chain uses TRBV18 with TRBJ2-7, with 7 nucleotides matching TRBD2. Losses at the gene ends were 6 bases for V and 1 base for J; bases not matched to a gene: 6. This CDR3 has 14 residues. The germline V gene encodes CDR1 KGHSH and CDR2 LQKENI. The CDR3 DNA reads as TGTGCCAGCTCGTCCGGGCGGGAGTCCTACGAGCAGTACTTC. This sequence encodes CASSSGRESYEQYF.

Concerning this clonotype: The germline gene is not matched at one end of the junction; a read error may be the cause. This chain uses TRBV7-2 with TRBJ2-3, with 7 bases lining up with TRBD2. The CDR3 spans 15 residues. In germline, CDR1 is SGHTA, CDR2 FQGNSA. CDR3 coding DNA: TGTGCCAGCGGCTCAGGGCGGGGGAGGGCAGATACTCAGTATTTT. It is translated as CASGSGRGRADTQYF.

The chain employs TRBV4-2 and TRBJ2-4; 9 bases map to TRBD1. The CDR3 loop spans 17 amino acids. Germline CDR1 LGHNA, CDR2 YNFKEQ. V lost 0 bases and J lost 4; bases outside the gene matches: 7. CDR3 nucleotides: TGTGCCAGCAGCCAAGATCGATGGGGGACAGGGAAAAACATTCAGTACTTC. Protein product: CASSQDRWGTGKNIQYF.

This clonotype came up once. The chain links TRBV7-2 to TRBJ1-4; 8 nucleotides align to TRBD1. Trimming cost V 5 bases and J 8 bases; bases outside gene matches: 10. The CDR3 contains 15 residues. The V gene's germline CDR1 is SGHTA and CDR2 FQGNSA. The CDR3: CASSERTGYNEKLFF. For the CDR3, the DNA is TGTGCCAGCAGCGAACGGACAGGGTATAACGAAAAACTGTTTTTT.

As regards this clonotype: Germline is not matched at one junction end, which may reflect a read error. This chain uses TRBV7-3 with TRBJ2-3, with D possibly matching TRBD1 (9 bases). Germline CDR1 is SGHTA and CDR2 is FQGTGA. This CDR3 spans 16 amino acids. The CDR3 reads CAGSLAGQGPTDTQYF. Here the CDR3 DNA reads TGTGCCGGCAGCTTAGCGGGACAGGGCCCCACAGATACGCAGTATTTT.

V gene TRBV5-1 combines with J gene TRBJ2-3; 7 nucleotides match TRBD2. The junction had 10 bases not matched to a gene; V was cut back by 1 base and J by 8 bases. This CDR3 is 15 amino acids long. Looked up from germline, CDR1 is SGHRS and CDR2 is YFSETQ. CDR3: CASSLYLAVFGTQYF. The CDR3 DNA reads TGCGCCAGCAGCTTGTACCTAGCGGTGTTTGGTACGCAGTATTTT.

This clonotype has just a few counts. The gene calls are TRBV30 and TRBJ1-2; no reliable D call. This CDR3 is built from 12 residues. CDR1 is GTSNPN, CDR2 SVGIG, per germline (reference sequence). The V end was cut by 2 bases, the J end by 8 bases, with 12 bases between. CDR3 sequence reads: CAWSRTGRGYTF. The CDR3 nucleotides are TGTGCCTGGAGTCGGACGGGTCGAGGCTACACCTTC.